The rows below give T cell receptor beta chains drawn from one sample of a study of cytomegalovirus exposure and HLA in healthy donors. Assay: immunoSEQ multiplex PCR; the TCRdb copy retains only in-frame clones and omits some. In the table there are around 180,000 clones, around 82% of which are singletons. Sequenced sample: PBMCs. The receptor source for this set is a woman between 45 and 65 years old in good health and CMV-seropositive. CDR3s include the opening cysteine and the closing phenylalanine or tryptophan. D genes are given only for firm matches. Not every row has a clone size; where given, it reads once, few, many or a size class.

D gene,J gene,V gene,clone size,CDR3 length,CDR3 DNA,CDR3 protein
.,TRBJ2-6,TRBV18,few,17,TGTGCCAGCTCACCCTCAGGGGGGCTCTCTGGGGCCAACGTCCTGACTTTC,CASSPSGGLSGANVLTF
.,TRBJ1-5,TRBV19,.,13,TGTGCCAGGCAAAGCCATAGCAATCAGCCCCAGCATTTT,CARQSHSNQPQHF
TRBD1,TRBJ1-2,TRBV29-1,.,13,TGCAGCGTTACAGGGGAGATTGACTATGGCTACACCTTC,CSVTGEIDYGYTF
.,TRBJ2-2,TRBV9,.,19,TGTGCCAGCAGCGTAGGTTCCCCAGGTTTGCGGGTGAACACCGGGGAGCTGTTTTTT,CASSVGSPGLRVNTGELFF
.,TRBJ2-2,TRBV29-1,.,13,TGCAGCGTTAGCCACTCGAACACCGGGGAGCTGTTTTTT,CSVSHSNTGELFF
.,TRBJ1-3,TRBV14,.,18,TGTGCCAGCAGCCATTCGGCCGGGGGTTATATCTCTGGAAACACCATATATTTT,CASSHSAGGYISGNTIYF
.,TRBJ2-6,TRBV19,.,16,TGTGCCAGTAGTATAACAGCCCTCTCTGGGGCCAACGTCCTGACTTTC,CASSITALSGANVLTF
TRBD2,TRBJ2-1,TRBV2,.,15,TGTGCCAGCAGCTATGAGCGGGGGCGGGGGGGTGAGCAGTTCTTC,CASSYERGRGGEQFF
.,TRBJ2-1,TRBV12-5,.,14,TGTGCTAGTGGTTCCAGGAGGGGTTACAATGAGCAGTTCTTC,CASGSRRGYNEQFF
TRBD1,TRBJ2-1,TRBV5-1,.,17,TGCGCCAGCAGCTTGGCCAGGGCAGGGGGTAATGGAAATGAGCAGTTCTTC,CASSLARAGGNGNEQFF
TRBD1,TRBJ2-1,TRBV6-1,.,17,TGTGCCAGCAGTGATTTGACAGGGCGGAGCTCCTACAATGAGCAGTTCTTC,CASSDLTGRSSYNEQFF
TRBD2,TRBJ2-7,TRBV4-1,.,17,TGCGCCAGCAGCCAAGATCAGACTAGCGGGGGCCCCTACGAGCAGTACTTC,CASSQDQTSGGPYEQYF
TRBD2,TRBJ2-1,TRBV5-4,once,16,TGTGCCAGCAGATTGGATCTAGCGGGGGGTCTCAATGAGCAGTTCTTC,CASRLDLAGGLNEQFF
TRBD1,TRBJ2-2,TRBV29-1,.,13,TGCAGCGGGGGACAGGGAATCACCGGGGAGCTGTTTTTT,CSGGQGITGELFF
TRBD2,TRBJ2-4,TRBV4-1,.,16,TGCGCCAGCAGCCCCCCACTAGCGGGGCTTAAAAACATTCAGTACTTC,CASSPPLAGLKNIQYF
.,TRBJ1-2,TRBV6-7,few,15,TGTGCCAGCAGTAGGAGGGTCATCAACGCCGAAGGCTACACCTTC,CASSRRVINAEGYTF
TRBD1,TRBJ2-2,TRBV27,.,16,TGTGCCAGCACCCAACCCGGGACAGGGAACACCGGGGAGCTGTTTTTT,CASTQPGTGNTGELFF
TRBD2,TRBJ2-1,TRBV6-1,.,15,TGTGCCAGCAGTGAAGCGCGAGCGGGGTGGGATGAGCAGTTCTTC,CASSEARAGWDEQFF
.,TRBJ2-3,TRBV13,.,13,TGTGCCAGCAGCTTAGAATTAACAGATACGCAGTATTTT,CASSLELTDTQYF
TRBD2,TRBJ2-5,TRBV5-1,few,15,TGCGCCAGCAGCTCTAGCGGGGGGGCCGAAGAGACCCAGTACTTC,CASSSSGGAEETQYF
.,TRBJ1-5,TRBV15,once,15,TGTGCCACCAGCAGAGGGCCAGGCGGCAATCAGCCCCAGCATTTT,CATSRGPGGNQPQHF
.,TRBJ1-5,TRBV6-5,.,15,TGTGCCAGCAGACCGCTTGACAGAGGCAATCAGCCCCAGCATTTT,CASRPLDRGNQPQHF
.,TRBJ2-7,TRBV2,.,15,TGTGCCAGCGTAGACACCGGGGGTTTCTCCTACGAGCAGTACTTC,CASVDTGGFSYEQYF
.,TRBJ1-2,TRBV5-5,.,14,TGTGCCAGCAGCTTAAGCCCCGCTAACTATGGCTACACCTTC,CASSLSPANYGYTF
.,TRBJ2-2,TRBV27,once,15,TGTGCCAGCAGTGAGAGCATCACGAACACCGGGGAGCTGTTTTTT,CASSESITNTGELFF
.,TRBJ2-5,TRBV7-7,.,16,TGTGCTAGCAGCTTAGGGGGGCCGGGGGGAGAAGAGACCCAGTACTTC,CASSLGGPGGEETQYF
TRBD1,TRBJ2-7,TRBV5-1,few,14,TGCGCCAGCAGCCGACAGGGGACGGACTACGAGCAGTACTTC,CASSRQGTDYEQYF
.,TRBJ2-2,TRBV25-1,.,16,TGTGCCAGCATTCAAGGGGGGGGACCGAACACCGGGGAGCTGTTTTTT,CASIQGGGPNTGELFF
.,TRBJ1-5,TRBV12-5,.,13,TGTGCTAGTGGTTTGGGGGGGCATCAGCCCCAGCATTTT,CASGLGGHQPQHF
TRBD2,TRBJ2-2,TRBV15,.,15,TGTGCCACCAGCAGAGAGGGGGGGGATAGCGGGGAGCTGTTTTTT,CATSREGGDSGELFF
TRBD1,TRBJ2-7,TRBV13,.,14,TGTGCCAGCAGCTTAAACAGGGGGCAAAGCGAGCAGTACTTC,CASSLNRGQSEQYF
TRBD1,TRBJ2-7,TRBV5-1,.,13,TGCGCCAGCGGGACAGGGGTGAGGAACGAGCAGTACTTC,CASGTGVRNEQYF
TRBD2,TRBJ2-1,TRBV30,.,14,TGTGCCTGGAGTGTAGGGCTAGCGGTCAATGAGCAGTTCTTC,CAWSVGLAVNEQFF
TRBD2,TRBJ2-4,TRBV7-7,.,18,TGTGCCAGCAGCCCTAGACTAGCGGGGGCCGGAGCCAAAAACATTCAGTACTTC,CASSPRLAGAGAKNIQYF
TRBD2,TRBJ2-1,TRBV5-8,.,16,TGTGCCAGCAGCGACCTGGGGGGGAGGTCCTACAATGAGCAGTTCTTC,CASSDLGGRSYNEQFF
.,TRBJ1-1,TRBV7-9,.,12,TGTGCCAGCAGTCACAGGGCCCCTGAAGCTTTCTTT,CASSHRAPEAFF
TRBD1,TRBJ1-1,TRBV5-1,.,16,TGCGCCAGCAGCCGGGGACAGGGAGGCATGAACACTGAAGCTTTCTTT,CASSRGQGGMNTEAFF
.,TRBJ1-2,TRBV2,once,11,TGTGCCGTCGACAAAGGATATGGCTACACCTTC,CAVDKGYGYTF
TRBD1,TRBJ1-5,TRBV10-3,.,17,TGTGCCATCAGTGATTCCCGGACAGGGGGCTCACGTCAGCCCCAGCATTTT,CAISDSRTGGSRQPQHF
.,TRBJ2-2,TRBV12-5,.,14,TGTGCTAGTGGTTCACAGGGCTACACCGGGGAGCTGTTTTTT,CASGSQGYTGELFF
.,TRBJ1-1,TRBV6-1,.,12,TGTGCCAGCAGTCGTTCTAACACTGAAGCTTTCTTT,CASSRSNTEAFF
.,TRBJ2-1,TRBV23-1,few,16,TGCGCCAGCAGTCAATCCCCCTCCGGGATCAGCAATGAGCAGTTCTTC,CASSQSPSGISNEQFF
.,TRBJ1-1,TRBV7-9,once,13,TGTGCCAGCAGCTTCAGGGAAAACACTGAAGCTTTCTTT,CASSFRENTEAFF
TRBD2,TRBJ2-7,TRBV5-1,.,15,TGCGCCAGCAGCTGGAGAGCGGGGGCGACCTACGAGCAGTACTTC,CASSWRAGATYEQYF
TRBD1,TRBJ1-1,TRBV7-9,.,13,TGTGCCAGCAGCACAGGGGAAAACACTGAAGCTTTCTTT,CASSTGENTEAFF
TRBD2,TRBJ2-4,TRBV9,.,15,TGTGCCAGCAGCGAGGGACTAGCGGTGCAGGCCATTCAGTACTTC,CASSEGLAVQAIQYF
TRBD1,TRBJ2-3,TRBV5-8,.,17,TGTGCCAGCAGCTTGGCCAGAACAGGGGGATTCACAGATACGCAGTATTTT,CASSLARTGGFTDTQYF
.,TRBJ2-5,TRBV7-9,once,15,TGTGCCAGCAGCTTCGACGGAGGGGCCCAAGAGACCCAGTACTTC,CASSFDGGAQETQYF
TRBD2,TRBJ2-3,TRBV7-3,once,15,TGTGCCAGCAGCCCCAGCGGGGTGAGCACAGATACGCAGTATTTT,CASSPSGVSTDTQYF
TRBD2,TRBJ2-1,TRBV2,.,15,TGTGCCAGCAGTATAGCGGGGGGGCAATACAATGAGCAGTTCTTC,CASSIAGGQYNEQFF
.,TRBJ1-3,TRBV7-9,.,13,TGTGCCAGCAGCCCTGACAGACAACACACCATATATTTT,CASSPDRQHTIYF
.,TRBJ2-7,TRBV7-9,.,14,TGTGCCAGCAGCTCCCTTGGGACTTCCAACGAGCAGTACTTC,CASSSLGTSNEQYF
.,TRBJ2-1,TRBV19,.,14,TGTGCCAGTAGCGGGTCTCAGCGGTACAATGAGCAGTTCTTC,CASSGSQRYNEQFF
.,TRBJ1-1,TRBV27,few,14,TGTGCCAGCAGGACCGGGACAATGAACACTGAAGCTTTCTTT,CASRTGTMNTEAFF
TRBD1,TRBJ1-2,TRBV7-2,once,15,TGTGCCAGCACCGAATCGACAGGGGAAAACTATGGCTACACCTTC,CASTESTGENYGYTF
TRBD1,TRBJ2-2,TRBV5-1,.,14,TGCGCCAGCAGCTCCGGACAGGGCACCGGGGAGCTGTTTTTT,CASSSGQGTGELFF
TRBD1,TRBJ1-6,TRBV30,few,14,TGTGCCTGGGGACAGGCGACCCTTAATTCACCCCTCCACTTT,CAWGQATLNSPLHF
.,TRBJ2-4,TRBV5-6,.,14,TGTGCCAGCAGCTTGACGGGGTTGAAAAACATTCAGTACTTC,CASSLTGLKNIQYF
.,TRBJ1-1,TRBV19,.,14,TGTGCCAGTAGTTGGGGGGACGAGATCACTGAAGCTTTCTTT,CASSWGDEITEAFF